Shown below are 24 T cell receptor beta chains from a single sample sequenced in a study of cytomegalovirus exposure and HLA in healthy donors. Method: immunoSEQ multiplex PCR; TCRdb's copy keeps in-frame clones and lacks some. The sample lists 55,000 to 70,000 clones; more than 85% were seen once. The sequenced sample was PBMCs. The receptors shown here come from a man in his late teens or twenties in good health and CMV-seropositive.

The genes are TRBV29-1 and TRBJ1-3; a possible D gene is TRBD1 (6 bases). This CDR3 spans 15 amino acids. V dropped 2 bases and J dropped 2 bases, with 13 bases sitting between them. Germline CDR1 SQVTM, CDR2 ANQGSEA. The CDR3 sequence: CSVEIQGNTGNTIYF. The CDR3 nucleotides read TGCAGCGTTGAAATCCAGGGGAATACTGGAAACACCATATATTTT. The full variable domain, completed using reference TRBV29-1 and TRBJ1-3, is SAVISQKPSRDICQRGTSLTIQCQVDSQVTMMFWYRQQPGQSLTLIATANQGSEATYESGFVIDKFPISRPNLTFSTLTVSNMSPEDSSIYLCSVEIQGNTGNTIYFGEGSWLTVV.

The CDR3 loop reads CASSLFTGGRSEKLFF. The CDR3 DNA follows: TGTGCCAGCAGTTTATTCACAGGGGGCAGAAGTGAAAAACTGTTTTTT. The chain joins TRBV28 to TRBJ1-4; 9 bases are shared with TRBD1. The V gene's germline CDR1 is MDHEN and CDR2 SYDVKM. This CDR3 has 16 residues. Trimming removed 1 base from V and 7 bases from J; junction bases left unmatched: 7.

The chain is built from TRBV13 and TRBJ2-1, with D perhaps matching TRBD2 (6 bases). V lost 5 bases and J 7 bases, leaving 21 bases between the germline ends. The CDR3 has 16 amino acids. Germline V gene lookup returns CDR1 PRHDT and CDR2 FYEKMQ (reference sequence). CDR3 sequence: CASSINPRLVRNEQFF. The CDR3 DNA reads as TGTGCCAGCAGCATAAACCCCCGACTAGTTAGAAATGAGCAGTTCTTC.

V gene TRBV4-1 combines with J gene TRBJ2-1, with 12 positions matching TRBD2. The CDR3 has 15 amino acids. Germline assignment: CDR1 MGHRA and CDR2 YSYEKL. J lost 6 bases, V lost 4 bases, and 4 bases had no gene match. The CDR3 DNA sequence: TGCGCCAGCAGCCCGGGACTAGCGGGCGCCAATGAGCAGTTCTTC. Translation: CASSPGLAGANEQFF.

This chain connects TRBV28 to TRBJ1-1; perhaps TRBD1 as D (6 bases). The CDR3 runs to 16 residues. CDR1 MDHEN and CDR2 SYDVKM come from the germline V gene. The V gene lost 2 bases and the J gene lost 0 bases, with 13 bases spanning the gap. CDR3 region: CASSLRDTVLNTEAFF. The CDR3 DNA follows: TGTGCCAGCAGTTTAAGGGACACGGTACTGAACACTGAAGCTTTCTTT.

The V call is TRBV7-8, the J call TRBJ1-1; no clear D. Trimming shortened V by 1 base and J by 7 bases, and 10 bases separated the two germline ends. Per the germline V gene, CDR1 is SGHVS and CDR2 is FQNEAQ. CDR3 length equals 13 residues. In DNA form, the CDR3 reads TGTGCCAGCAGCTTAGAAATTGGCAGTGAAGCTTTCTTT. It specifies CASSLEIGSEAFF. The full variable domain, rest sourced from reference TRBV7-8 and TRBJ1-1, is GAGVSQSPRYKVAKRGQDVALRCDPISGHVSLFWYQQALGQGPEFLTYFQNEAQLDKSGLPSDRFFAERPEGSVSTLKIQRTQQEDSAVYLCASSLEIGSEAFFGQGTRLTVV.

This rearrangement joins TRBV6-5 to TRBJ1-2, with D perhaps TRBD1 (6 bases). V was shortened by 3 bases and J by 3 bases, with 11 bases between the two germline ends. In germline, CDR1 is MNHEY, CDR2 SVGAGI. The CDR3 length is 14 residues. Here the CDR3 DNA reads TGTGCCAGCAGTTATTCAGGGGTGGACTATGGCTACACCTTC. Its protein product is CASSYSGVDYGYTF.

The V and J genes are TRBV2 and TRBJ1-1; 8 bases line up with TRBD1. Germline V lookup: CDR1 SNHLY, CDR2 FYNNEI. This CDR3 has 15 amino acids. With 7 bases clipped from V and 6 bases from J, the junction kept 13 bases outside the gene matches. CDR3 DNA sequence: TGTGCCAGCACCCCCTTGGCAGGGGGCACGGCTGAAGCTTTCTTT. This gives the protein CASTPLAGGTAEAFF.

The chain couples TRBV5-6 to TRBJ2-1; D is perhaps TRBD1 (6 bases). The germline V and J ends were trimmed by 2 bases and 13 bases, with 19 bases remaining between them. Germline V gene lookup returns CDR1 SGHDT and CDR2 YYEEEE. The CDR3 consists of 14 residues. CDR3: CASSFRTVVFPQFF. CDR3 nucleotides: TGTGCCAGCAGCTTCCGGACAGTGGTATTCCCTCAGTTCTTC.

This chain uses TRBV2 with TRBJ2-5; 7 bases are a match to TRBD2. This CDR3 has 13 amino acids. Germline V gives CDR1 SNHLY, CDR2 FYNNEI. V gave up 8 bases and J gave up 3 bases; unmatched junction bases: 6. The CDR3 sequence: CASAMGLKETQYF. The CDR3 nucleotides are TGTGCCAGCGCGATGGGACTAAAAGAGACCCAGTACTTC.

The chain carries TRBV2 and TRBJ2-1, with TRBD2 as a possible D gene (6 bases). CDR1 and CDR2 from the germline V gene are SNHLY and FYNNEI. Trimming shortened V by 5 bases and J by 5 bases, and 25 bases separated the two germline ends. The CDR3 length is 18 residues. CDR3 protein: CASSTLGWLAQDNNEQFF. For the CDR3, the DNA is TGTGCCAGCAGTACCCTAGGGTGGCTAGCGCAAGACAACAATGAGCAGTTCTTC.

The V call is TRBV9, the J call TRBJ1-5; 7 bases agree with TRBD1. Germline CDR1 SGDLS, CDR2 YYNGEE. This CDR3 spans 15 amino acids. The ends lost 5 bases at V and 2 bases at J; junction bases unmatched: 7. Here the CDR3 reads CASSRDGQGNQPQHF. The DNA of the CDR3 is TGTGCCAGCAGTAGGGATGGACAGGGCAATCAGCCCCAGCATTTT.

The sample holds one count of this clone. V gene TRBV7-3 combines with J gene TRBJ2-7; 7 nucleotides align to TRBD1. CDR1 and CDR2 from the germline V gene are SGHTA and FQGTGA. The J segment lost 5 bases and the V segment lost 6 bases, leaving 7 bases of the junction unmatched. The CDR3 runs to 13 residues. The CDR3 loop reads CASSLRTGHEQYF. CDR3 coding DNA: TGTGCCAGCAGTCTGAGGACAGGACACGAGCAGTACTTC. The full variable domain, its missing parts supplied by reference TRBV7-3 and TRBJ2-7, is GAGVSQTPSNKVTEKGKYVELRCDPISGHTALYWYRQSLGQGPEFLIYFQGTGAADDSGLPNDRFFAVRPEGSVSTLKIQRTERGDSAVYLCASSLRTGHEQYFGPGTRLTVT.

In this sample, this clone turned up once. The J gene is TRBJ2-2, the V gene TRBV5-5; maybe TRBD2 (5 bases). The V end lost 2 bases, the J end lost 2 bases, and 10 bases lay between the germline ends. This CDR3 has 15 residues. Germline-derived CDR1 and CDR2 are SGHKS and YYEKEE (reference sequence). Here the CDR3 reads CASSLEGFNTGELFF. The CDR3 coding sequence is TGTGCCAGCAGCTTAGAGGGCTTCAACACCGGGGAGCTGTTTTTT. Looking up the rest from reference TRBV5-5 and TRBJ2-2 gives the full variable domain: DAGVTQSPTHLIKTRGQQVTLRCSPISGHKSVSWYQQVLGQGPQFIFQYYEKEERGRGNFPDRFSARQFPNYSSELNVNALLLGDSALYLCASSLEGFNTGELFFGEGSRLTVL.

This sequence joins TRBV11-2 and TRBJ1-1; 8 bases map to TRBD1. Germline lookup yields CDR1 SGHAT and CDR2 FQNNGV. The CDR3 runs 14 residues. V gave up 5 bases and J gave up 3 bases; unmatched junction bases: 5. The CDR3 DNA follows: TGTGCCAGCAGCGAACAGGGGGAGGACACTGAAGCTTTCTTT. Translation: CASSEQGEDTEAFF. Supplemented by reference TRBV11-2 and TRBJ1-1, the full variable domain reads EAGVAQSPRYKIIEKRQSVAFWCNPISGHATLYWYQQILGQGPKLLIQFQNNGVVDDSQLPKDRFSAERLKGVDSTLKIQPAKLEDSAVYLCASSEQGEDTEAFFGQGTRLTVV.

The genes are TRBV7-6 and TRBJ2-7; 9 bases fit TRBD1. The CDR3 has 15 amino acids. Germline V gene lookup returns CDR1 SGHVS and CDR2 FNYEAQ. With 4 bases clipped from V and 3 bases from J, the junction kept 7 bases outside the gene matches. CDR3 coding DNA: TGTGCCAGCAGCTCCGGACAGGGGAGTCTCTACGAGCAGTACTTC. This sequence encodes CASSSGQGSLYEQYF.

The chain joins TRBV19 to TRBJ2-3; 8 bases align to TRBD2. Unmatched junction bases numbered 16, after V lost 1 base and J lost 7 bases. From germline, CDR1 is LNHDA and CDR2 SQIVND (reference sequence). The CDR3 loop spans 18 amino acids. CDR3 in amino acids: CASSIASSGAGVKNTQYF. CDR3 nucleotide sequence: TGTGCCAGTAGTATAGCATCCTCTGGAGCGGGAGTTAAGAATACGCAGTATTTT.

V gene TRBV19 combines with J gene TRBJ1-2; D perhaps matches TRBD1 (6 bases). Germline V gene lookup returns CDR1 LNHDA and CDR2 SQIVND (reference sequence). The V gene lost 4 bases and the J gene lost 8 bases, with 14 bases spanning the gap. The CDR3 sequence is 13 residues long. For the CDR3, the DNA is TGTGCCAGTAGTAGACCAGGGGCGTACGGCTACACCTTC. Translated, it gives CASSRPGAYGYTF.

This chain connects TRBV30 to TRBJ1-1; D is perhaps TRBD1 (6 bases). CDR1 and CDR2 from the germline V gene are GTSNPN and SVGIG (reference sequence). Trimming took off 4 bases at V and 6 bases at J, with 15 bases between the two ends. The CDR3 consists of 13 residues. CDR3 sequence (DNA): TGTGCCTGGACGAGGGTCGAGGGGGCTGAAGCTTTCTTT. Its protein product is CAWTRVEGAEAFF.

The J gene is TRBJ2-1, the V gene TRBV2; D not resolved. The CDR3 is 15 residues long. Trimming removed 6 bases at V and 0 bases at J, with 12 bases between. Germline lookup yields CDR1 SNHLY and CDR2 FYNNEI. The chain's CDR3 is CASSADWSSYNEQFF. In DNA form, the CDR3 reads TGTGCCAGCAGCGCCGACTGGAGCTCCTACAATGAGCAGTTCTTC.

V and J are TRBV27 and TRBJ2-1, with TRBD2 matching over 9 bases. Germline assignment: CDR1 MNHEY and CDR2 SMNVEV (reference sequence). With 5 bases clipped from V and 3 bases from J, the junction kept 2 bases outside the gene matches. CDR3 length equals 14 residues. The CDR3 region has the DNA TGTGCCAGCAGTCTAGCGGGAAACTACAATGAGCAGTTCTTC. Its protein is CASSLAGNYNEQFF.

The V call is TRBV20-1, the J call TRBJ2-3; D remains ambiguous. Germline-derived CDR1 and CDR2 are DFQATT and SNEGSKA (reference sequence). V gave up 6 bases and J gave up 6 bases, with 10 bases separating them. The CDR3 length is 11 residues. The CDR3 spells CSARSADTQYF. The CDR3 nucleotides are TGCAGTGCCCGAAGCGCCGATACGCAGTATTTT.

The rearrangement uses TRBV27 and TRBJ2-1; tentatively, D is TRBD2 (5 bases). CDR1 is MNHEY and CDR2 is SMNVEV in the germline V gene (reference sequence). This CDR3 comprises 15 residues. Trimming shortened V by 2 bases and J by 9 bases, and 17 bases separated the two germline ends. In DNA form, the CDR3 reads TGTGCCAGCAGTTTAGGGTATCGAGGGATTAGTGAGCAGTTCTTC. The encoded protein is CASSLGYRGISEQFF.

In the case of this clone: The sample carries other DNA sequences with the same CDR3. CDR3 protein: CASSFGDSQETQYF. CDR3 DNA: TGTGCCAGCAGTTTTGGGGACAGTCAAGAGACCCAGTACTTC. The chain is built from TRBV28 and TRBJ2-5, with 7 positions matching TRBD1. Germline-derived CDR1 and CDR2 are MDHEN and SYDVKM. The length of the CDR3 is 14 residues. The V segment lost 3 bases and the J segment 2 bases; nucleotides outside the gene matches: 3.